This is a list of T cell receptor beta chains from one sample in a study of cytomegalovirus exposure and HLA in healthy donors. TCRdb's copy holds only in-frame clones and misses some; the assay was immunoSEQ multiplex PCR. The sample totals 20,000 to 25,000 clones. The specimen was PBMCs. The origin of the receptors is a male donor in good health and CMV-seropositive. The CDR3 runs from the conserved cysteine through the conserved F or W. The order of the fields is D gene, J gene, V gene, CDR3 length, CDR3 DNA, CDR3 protein. A D gene is named only where the DNA matches it firmly.

D gene: TRBD1; J gene: TRBJ1-4; V gene: TRBV18; CDR3 length: 14; CDR3 DNA: TGTGCCAGCACCAAACAGGGGAATAGGGAAAAACTGTTTTTT; CDR3 protein: CASTKQGNREKLFF
D gene: -; J gene: TRBJ1-6; V gene: TRBV5-1; CDR3 length: 15; CDR3 DNA: TGCGCCAGCAGCTTGTCGGGCAGGGAAAGTTCACCCCTCCACTTT; CDR3 protein: CASSLSGRESSPLHF
D gene: -; J gene: TRBJ2-1; V gene: TRBV6-1; CDR3 length: 18; CDR3 DNA: TGTGCCAGCAGTGAGCGCCTTCGGGGAGATCATACCTACAATGAGCAGTTCTTC; CDR3 protein: CASSERLRGDHTYNEQFF
D gene: TRBD1; J gene: TRBJ2-5; V gene: TRBV28; CDR3 length: 17; CDR3 DNA: TGTGCCAGCAGTTTCGCGTCTACAGGGGGACGGTGGGAGACCCAGTACTTC; CDR3 protein: CASSFASTGGRWETQYF
D gene: TRBD1; J gene: TRBJ1-1; V gene: TRBV4-3; CDR3 length: 17; CDR3 DNA: TGCGCCAGCAGCCGGGACAGGATAGGGGCCGGGACCACTGAAGCTTTCTTT; CDR3 protein: CASSRDRIGAGTTEAFF
D gene: -; J gene: TRBJ1-5; V gene: TRBV27; CDR3 length: 13; CDR3 DNA: TGTGCCAGCAGTTTAGGGCCCCGGGGGCCCCAGCATTTT; CDR3 protein: CASSLGPRGPQHF
D gene: -; J gene: TRBJ2-1; V gene: TRBV7-9; CDR3 length: 13; CDR3 DNA: TGTGCCAGTTCGCAGGGGCTGCACAATGAGCAGTTCTTC; CDR3 protein: CASSQGLHNEQFF
D gene: -; J gene: TRBJ1-2; V gene: TRBV5-1; CDR3 length: 18; CDR3 DNA: TGCGCCAGCACCCAAATACCACAGCCCTCCAGGGTCAAACATGGCTACACCTTC; CDR3 protein: CASTQIPQPSRVKHGYTF
D gene: TRBD2; J gene: TRBJ2-3; V gene: TRBV5-1; CDR3 length: 15; CDR3 DNA: TGCGCCAGCAGCTCTACTAGCGGGGGGGCGGATACGCAGTATTTT; CDR3 protein: CASSSTSGGADTQYF
D gene: TRBD1; J gene: TRBJ2-7; V gene: TRBV7-8; CDR3 length: 16; CDR3 DNA: TGTGCCAGCAGCTTGAAGGGATCGGACAGGGCTTACGAGCAGTACTTC; CDR3 protein: CASSLKGSDRAYEQYF